These 25 T cell receptor beta chains were all obtained from the same sample, sequenced in a study of blood T cell repertoires in COVID-19. Assay: immunoSEQ multiplex PCR; the TCRdb copy retains only in-frame clones and omits some. The table records around 68,000 clones, roughly 81% of them present only once. The sequenced material came from peripheral blood. The receptors here all came from a human donor in a cohort sampled during active COVID-19.

CDR3 DNA sequence: TGTGCCAGCAGCTTAGAAATAGGACAGCAAACCGGGGAGCTGTTTTTT. Translated: CASSLEIGQQTGELFF. The chain joins TRBV7-2 to TRBJ2-2; D possibly corresponds to TRBD1 (6 bases). This CDR3 is built from 16 residues. Trimming removed 1 base from V and 5 bases from J, with 14 bases in between. Germline-derived CDR1 and CDR2 are SGHTA and FQGNSA.

J is TRBJ2-3 and V is TRBV7-9, with D possibly being TRBD1 (5 bases). Trimming took off 3 bases at V and 0 bases at J, with 10 bases between the two ends. Germline V gives CDR1 SEHNR, CDR2 FQNEAQ (reference sequence). CDR3 size: 15 residues. This chain's CDR3 is CASSFLGLSTDTQYF. The CDR3 nucleotides are TGTGCCAGCAGCTTCTTGGGGCTTAGCACAGATACGCAGTATTTT.

The chain couples TRBV14 to TRBJ2-7; D remains unclear. CDR1 and CDR2 from the germline V gene are SGHDN and FVKESK. V was pared by 1 base and J by 3 bases, with 4 bases between. CDR3 length: 12 amino acids. The CDR3 sequence: CASSQVSYEQYF. CDR3 in DNA: TGTGCCAGCAGCCAAGTGAGCTACGAGCAGTACTTC. Combining the CDR3 with reference TRBV14 and TRBJ2-7 gives the whole variable domain EAGVTQFPSHSVIEKGQTVTLRCDPISGHDNLYWYRRVMGKEIKFLLHFVKESKQDESGMPNNRFLAERTGGTYSTLKVQPAELEDSGVYFCASSQVSYEQYFGPGTRLTVT.

This clone appeared many times. The chain has TRBV30 and TRBJ1-1; D may be TRBD1 (5 bases). The V and J ends lost 6 bases and 3 bases respectively, with 14 bases between them. The germline gives CDR1 GTSNPN, CDR2 SVGIG (reference sequence). The CDR3 is made up of 13 amino acids. The CDR3 sequence is CACSREVDTEAFF. CDR3 coding DNA: TGTGCCTGTAGCAGGGAGGTGGACACTGAAGCTTTCTTT.

This clone was picked up one time. This chain joins TRBV28 and TRBJ2-2; the match to TRBD1 covers 9 bases. The germline V gene encodes CDR1 MDHEN and CDR2 SYDVKM. Trimming removed 6 bases from V and 7 bases from J; junction bases left unmatched: 9. The CDR3 runs 15 residues. For the CDR3, the DNA is TGTGCCAGCAGCGCCGGGACAGGGAATGTCGGGGAGCTGTTTTTT. Translated, it gives CASSAGTGNVGELFF.

The chain links TRBV6-5 to TRBJ1-2, with TRBD1 as a possible D gene (5 bases). Trimming took off 6 bases at V and 6 bases at J, with 14 bases between the two ends. The CDR3 has 13 amino acids. Germline-derived CDR1 and CDR2 are MNHEY and SVGAGI. The CDR3 bases are TGTGCCAGCAGCCGGGACGGGGGTGATGGCTACACCTTC. As protein: CASSRDGGDGYTF.

About this clone: The same CDR3 arises from other DNA sequences in this sample as well. The chain links TRBV3-1 (or the pseudogene TRBV3-2) to TRBJ1-1; tentative D call: TRBD1 (6 bases). This CDR3 comprises 11 residues. From germline, CDR1 is LGHDT and CDR2 YNNKEL (reference sequence). Trimming cost V 6 bases and J 6 bases, with 8 bases left between them. The CDR3 sequence is CASRQGAEAFF. In DNA, the CDR3 is TGTGCCAGCAGACAGGGAGCTGAAGCTTTCTTT.

The rearrangement links TRBV2 to TRBJ2-7, with 7 bases that match TRBD1. CDR1 is SNHLY, CDR2 FYNNEI, per germline. V gave up 8 bases and J gave up 2 bases; unmatched junction bases: 6. There are 13 residues in the CDR3. The CDR3 DNA sequence: TGTGCCAGCCGCGCGACAGGGACCTACGAGCAGTACTTC. Residues: CASRATGTYEQYF.

The J gene is TRBJ2-3, the V gene TRBV24-1; 15 bases line up with TRBD2. V shed 5 bases and J 2 bases; nucleotides not matched to a gene: 7. The germline gives CDR1 KGHDR, CDR2 SFDVKD. This CDR3 spans 18 amino acids. CDR3 DNA: TGTGCCACCAGTGTCCCTGGACTAGCGGGAGGGCTCACAGATACGCAGTATTTT. It codes for CATSVPGLAGGLTDTQYF.

This rearrangement joins TRBV7-2 to TRBJ1-6, with 7 bases fitting TRBD1. CDR1 and CDR2 (germline): SGHTA, FQGNSA. The trim removed 8 bases at V and 8 bases at J, leaving 6 bases unmatched. The CDR3 totals 13 residues. CDR3 protein: CASSGQPDSPLHF. The CDR3 DNA sequence: TGTGCCAGCTCGGGACAGCCGGATTCACCCCTCCACTTT.

The V and J genes are TRBV5-1 and TRBJ1-2, with D possibly being TRBD1 (5 bases). V dropped 4 bases and J dropped 0 bases, with 13 bases sitting between them. The CDR3 has 15 residues. In germline, CDR1 is SGHRS, CDR2 YFSETQ. The CDR3 sequence: CASSPAGDPNYGYTF. The DNA for the CDR3 is TGCGCCAGCAGCCCGGCGGGGGACCCTAACTATGGCTACACCTTC.

This sequence joins TRBV7-9 and TRBJ2-3; perhaps TRBD2 as D (5 bases). Deletions cut 1 base from V and 5 bases from J, with 13 bases between. Germline V gene lookup returns CDR1 SEHNR and CDR2 FQNEAQ (reference sequence). The CDR3 spans 15 residues. CDR3 sequence: CASSLVGLAGDTQYF. The CDR3 coding sequence is TGTGCCAGCAGCTTAGTAGGCCTAGCAGGAGATACGCAGTATTTT.

This chain connects TRBV5-6 to TRBJ2-1; no reliable D call. The CDR3 covers 16 residues. Trimming pared 2 bases from V and 0 bases from J, leaving 12 bases between. CDR1 is SGHDT, CDR2 YYEEEE, per germline. CDR3 nucleotides: TGTGCCAGCAGCTTTTACGGCGGTTCCTCCTACAATGAGCAGTTCTTC. It translates to CASSFYGGSSYNEQFF.

The V gene is TRBV5-6, the J gene TRBJ2-7; TRBD1 aligns across 9 bases. This CDR3 has 14 residues. Germline V gene data show CDR1 as SGHDT and CDR2 as YYEEEE. Trimming cost V 6 bases and J 2 bases; bases outside gene matches: 6. DNA for the CDR3: TGTGCCAGCACCCCGGGACAGGGTGCCTACGAGCAGTACTTC. Its protein is CASTPGQGAYEQYF.

The genes are TRBV19 and TRBJ1-2; D might be TRBD1 (5 bases). The V end was cut by 3 bases, the J end by 3 bases, with 5 bases between. CDR3 size: 12 residues. Germline loops: CDR1 LNHDA, CDR2 SQIVND (reference sequence). This CDR3 reads CASSIRDYGYTF. CDR3 in DNA: TGTGCCAGTAGTATCAGGGACTATGGCTACACCTTC.

The chain is built from TRBV6-6 and TRBJ2-7, with TRBD2 as a possible D gene (6 bases). Looked up from germline, CDR1 is MNHNY and CDR2 is SVGAGI (reference sequence). V was clipped by 6 bases and J by 5 bases, with 20 bases between them. This CDR3 contains 15 residues. The chain's CDR3 is CASRGGLMVGDEQYF. The DNA of the CDR3 is TGTGCCAGCAGGGGGGGACTTATGGTAGGCGACGAGCAGTACTTC.

This chain links TRBV5-1 with TRBJ2-1, with D possibly being TRBD2 (5 bases). CDR3 length: 15 amino acids. Germline V gene sequence: CDR1 SGHRS, CDR2 YFSETQ. Trimming removed 0 bases from V and 7 bases from J, with 14 bases in between. CDR3 protein: CASSLGTGSLNEQFF. CDR3 nucleotide sequence: TGCGCCAGCAGCTTGGGAACGGGATCACTGAATGAGCAGTTCTTC.

The rearrangement joins TRBV6-5 to TRBJ1-2; no definite D call. Trimming left V 0 bases short and J 6 bases short, with 8 bases between. This CDR3 has 13 residues. Germline loops: CDR1 MNHEY, CDR2 SVGAGI. The DNA of the CDR3 is TGTGCCAGCAGTTACTCAGCAAGAAATGGCTACACCTTC. Encoded protein: CASSYSARNGYTF.

The genes are TRBV28 and TRBJ2-7; possible D gene TRBD2, 5 bases. Germline V CDR1 and CDR2: MDHEN, SYDVKM. V was shortened by 3 bases and J by 7 bases, with 16 bases between the two germline ends. This CDR3 spans 14 amino acids. CDR3 DNA: TGTGCCAGCAGTTTCCTCTCCTATCCGGGGGAGCAGTACTTC. Its protein product is CASSFLSYPGEQYF.

This rearrangement joins TRBV28 to TRBJ1-1; tentatively, D is TRBD1 (6 bases). V dropped 8 bases and J dropped 1 base, with 17 bases sitting between them. The CDR3 is made up of 15 amino acids. Per the germline V gene, CDR1 is MDHEN and CDR2 is SYDVKM. The CDR3 protein is CASRERGHANTEAFF. The CDR3 DNA follows: TGTGCCAGCCGAGAAAGGGGACACGCGAACACTGAAGCTTTCTTT.

The rearrangement joins TRBV6-5 to TRBJ2-1, with 9 positions matching TRBD1. This CDR3 region has 16 residues. Germline CDR1 is MNHEY and CDR2 is SVGAGI. The J segment lost 5 bases and the V segment lost 2 bases, leaving 7 bases of the junction unmatched. The CDR3 loop reads CASSYGRDRADNEQFF. The CDR3 DNA sequence: TGTGCCAGCAGTTACGGGCGGGACAGGGCAGACAATGAGCAGTTCTTC.

The CDR3 nucleotides are TGTGCCAGCAGCCCCCGACCGGGACTAGGGGGCTACGAGCAGTACTTC. As protein: CASSPRPGLGGYEQYF. The chain employs TRBV5-6 and TRBJ2-7; 8 positions match TRBD2. Germline trimming cut 4 bases from V and 3 bases from J; bases unmatched to any gene: 12. Germline V gene lookup returns CDR1 SGHDT and CDR2 YYEEEE. The CDR3 is 16 residues long.

The CDR3 region has the DNA TGTGCCACCAGCACCTCGAGGGGGCTCGAGCAGTACTTC. Its translation: CATSTSRGLEQYF. The rearrangement links TRBV15 to TRBJ2-7, with 7 positions matching TRBD1. The germline CDR1 and CDR2 sequences are LNHNV and YYDKDF (reference sequence). The CDR3 contains 13 residues. V shed 4 bases and J 6 bases; nucleotides not matched to a gene: 6.

The chain uses TRBV9 and TRBJ2-1; 9 nucleotides align to TRBD2. This CDR3 has 13 residues. J was trimmed by 9 bases and V by 5 bases; bases with no gene match: 6. CDR1 SGDLS and CDR2 YYNGEE come from the germline V gene. CDR3 sequence: CASSWTSEVEQFF. DNA for the CDR3: TGTGCCAGCAGTTGGACTAGCGAGGTTGAGCAGTTCTTC.

This chain links TRBV21-1 with TRBJ2-5; the D segment call TRBD1 is taken from the table without a DNA check. TRBV21-1 is a pseudogene locus. The CDR3 has 17 amino acids. The CDR3 here is CASPPGMGTYNEETQYF. The CDR3 DNA follows: TGTGCCAGCCCCCCGGGGATGGGGACATATAATGAAGAGACCCAGTACTTC.